What follows are 20 T cell receptor beta chains derived from one specimen sequenced in a study of siplizumab effects on memory and regulatory T cells. Sequenced by immunoSEQ multiplex PCR; TCRdb stores in-frame clones only, minus some. The table records approximately 120,000 clones, roughly 94% of them present only once. The sample comprised Tregs sorted from blood. The receptor set was obtained from a human donor in good health.

V and J are TRBV5-1 and TRBJ2-2, with 8 bases that match TRBD1. This CDR3 has 18 amino acids. Germline-derived CDR1 and CDR2 are SGHRS and YFSETQ. Trimming took 3 bases from V and 3 from J; bases not matched to a gene: 13. Written as DNA, the CDR3 is TGCGCCAGCAGCTCTTGGGCCAGGGGGCGCTTGGACACCGGGGAGCTGTTTTTT. This gives the protein CASSSWARGRLDTGELFF.

The chain couples TRBV6-5 to TRBJ1-2, with D perhaps matching TRBD1 (6 bases). This CDR3 has 14 amino acids. Trimming took off 5 bases at V and 4 bases at J, with 14 bases between the two ends. In germline, CDR1 is MNHEY, CDR2 SVGAGI. For the CDR3, the DNA is TGTGCCAGCAGTGATTCAGGGGCCGCCTATGGCTACACCTTC. It translates to CASSDSGAAYGYTF.

This chain links TRBV2 with TRBJ2-1, with 7 bases that match TRBD2. V trimming: 4 bases; J trimming: 7 bases; junction bases outside the gene matches: 10. Per the germline V gene, CDR1 is SNHLY and CDR2 is FYNNEI. The CDR3 spans 15 residues. The CDR3 DNA is TGTGCCAGCAGTGGACTAGCCCTAATAACTAATGAGCAGTTCTTC. This encodes CASSGLALITNEQFF.

The rearrangement uses TRBV6-5 and TRBJ1-5; tentatively, D is TRBD1 (5 bases). CDR1 is MNHEY, CDR2 SVGAGI, per germline. The CDR3 has 13 amino acids. Trimming pared 4 bases from V and 6 bases from J, leaving 10 bases between. Here the CDR3 reads CASSSRGSQPQHF. CDR3 nucleotide sequence: TGTGCCAGCAGTTCGAGGGGATCTCAGCCCCAGCATTTT.

This clone turned up a few times. The chain carries TRBV6-1 and TRBJ2-7; no clear D. This CDR3 region has 12 residues. Per the germline V gene, CDR1 is MNHNS and CDR2 is SASEGT. V gave up 6 bases and J gave up 5 bases, with 11 bases separating them. The CDR3 nucleotides read TGTGCCAGCAGCCTGTCCCGGAACGAGCAGTACTTC. It translates to CASSLSRNEQYF.

V and J are TRBV4-1 and TRBJ1-4; D is possibly TRBD1 (6 bases). Germline V CDR1 and CDR2: MGHRA, YSYEKL. V lost 1 base to trimming and J lost 8 bases, with 14 bases between them. The CDR3 is 15 amino acids. CDR3 amino acids: CASSQGAGAWEKLFF. The CDR3 bases are TGCGCCAGCAGCCAAGGGGCGGGGGCCTGGGAAAAACTGTTTTTT.

J is TRBJ1-5 and V is TRBV2; D might be TRBD1 (6 bases). Germline V lookup: CDR1 SNHLY, CDR2 FYNNEI. CDR3 length equals 14 residues. V lost 6 bases and J lost 4, with 13 bases in between. The CDR3 is CASSPGRGNQPQHF. The CDR3 region has the DNA TGTGCCAGCAGCCCAGGGAGGGGGAATCAGCCCCAGCATTTT. Looking up the rest from reference TRBV2 and TRBJ1-5 gives the full variable domain: EPEVTQTPSHQVTQMGQEVILRCVPISNHLYFYWYRQILGQKVEFLVSFYNNEISEKSEIFDDQFSVERPDGSNFTLKIRSTKLEDSAMYFCASSPGRGNQPQHFGDGTRLSIL.

The V and J genes are TRBV2 and TRBJ2-3, with 7 bases that match TRBD2. Losses at the gene ends were 10 bases for V and 2 bases for J; bases not matched to a gene: 9. CDR3 length: 14 residues. The germline CDR1 and CDR2 sequences are SNHLY and FYNNEI. The CDR3 spells CATAQGTITDTQYF. The DNA for the CDR3 is TGTGCCACCGCCCAAGGGACTATCACAGATACGCAGTATTTT.

This clone was seen only once. The chain has TRBV27 and TRBJ2-7; 8 bases are shared with TRBD1. CDR3 length: 15 amino acids. V was clipped by 4 bases and J by 7 bases; unmatched bases: 12. Germline V gene lookup returns CDR1 MNHEY and CDR2 SMNVEV (reference sequence). CDR3 in amino acids: CASSSSGTGFREQYF. The CDR3 DNA follows: TGTGCCAGCAGTTCATCCGGGACAGGCTTCCGGGAGCAGTACTTC.

Only one count was recorded for this clone. This chain uses TRBV30 with TRBJ1-5; D not certain. Per the germline V gene, CDR1 is GTSNPN and CDR2 is SVGIG (reference sequence). Trimming removed 1 base from V and 2 bases from J, with 6 bases in between. CDR3 length: 13 amino acids. CDR3 in DNA: TGTGCCTGGAGTGCCGCCCGCAATCAGCCCCAGCATTTT. Amino acids: CAWSAARNQPQHF.

The DNA for the CDR3 is TGCGCCAGCAGCCCCGGGACTAGCGCAGATACGCAGTATTTT. As protein: CASSPGTSADTQYF. The genes are TRBV5-1 and TRBJ2-3; 10 positions match TRBD2. The J segment lost 4 bases and the V segment lost 4 bases, leaving 3 bases of the junction unmatched. CDR1 is SGHRS, CDR2 YFSETQ, per germline. This CDR3 has 14 amino acids.

The rearrangement joins TRBV6-5 to TRBJ2-7; the D gene is possibly TRBD2 (5 bases). The CDR3 length is 13 residues. With 4 bases removed from V and 4 bases from J, the gap between germline ends came to 11 bases. Germline lookup yields CDR1 MNHEY and CDR2 SVGAGI. As DNA, the CDR3 is TGTGCCAGCAGTTCTGTAGCGCCTTACGAGCAGTACTTC. Encoded protein: CASSSVAPYEQYF.

The chain uses TRBV6-5 and TRBJ2-7, with 8 bases identical to TRBD1. V gave up 4 bases and J gave up 4 bases; unmatched junction bases: 6. There are 14 residues in the CDR3. The germline gives CDR1 MNHEY, CDR2 SVGAGI. The CDR3 loop reads CASSSWTGMYEQYF. CDR3 bases: TGTGCCAGCAGTTCCTGGACAGGGATGTACGAGCAGTACTTC.

The rearrangement uses TRBV18 and TRBJ2-5, with a weak D call TRBD2 (5 bases). Trimming took 0 bases from V and 6 from J, leaving 17 bases between them. This CDR3 spans 16 amino acids. Germline V gene sequence: CDR1 KGHSH, CDR2 LQKENI. As DNA, the CDR3 is TGTGCCAGCTCACCACCCGGACTCCTTTTGCTGCAGACCCAGTACTTC. Translated, it gives CASSPPGLLLLQTQYF.

The chain couples TRBV5-1 to TRBJ2-3; 11 bases are shared with TRBD2. The CDR3 runs to 16 residues. V was clipped by 5 bases and J by 5 bases; unmatched bases: 10. Germline CDR1 SGHRS, CDR2 YFSETQ. CDR3 residues: CASRPDSGGALDTQYF. The CDR3 nucleotides read TGCGCCAGCAGGCCCGATAGCGGGGGGGCCTTAGATACGCAGTATTTT.

The J gene is TRBJ2-4, the V gene TRBV19, with D tentatively TRBD1 (6 bases). Germline values: CDR1 LNHDA, CDR2 SQIVND (reference sequence). The CDR3 is made up of 16 amino acids. V lost 3 bases and J 6 bases, leaving 18 bases between the germline ends. CDR3 residues: CASSIPGHGALNIQYF. The CDR3 DNA reads TGTGCCAGTAGTATCCCGGGACATGGAGCCTTAAACATTCAGTACTTC.

J is TRBJ1-1 and V is TRBV6-1; D ambiguous. Per the germline V gene, CDR1 is MNHNS and CDR2 is SASEGT. V lost 7 bases and J 2 bases, leaving 11 bases between the germline ends. The CDR3 extends over 13 amino acids. This chain's CDR3 is CASISRFNTEAFF. CDR3 nucleotide sequence: TGTGCCAGCATATCCCGATTCAACACTGAAGCTTTCTTT.

The J gene is TRBJ1-2, the V gene TRBV6-4; possible D gene TRBD1, 5 bases. The germline V and J ends were trimmed by 0 bases and 4 bases, with 9 bases remaining between them. Per the germline V gene, CDR1 is MRHNA and CDR2 is SNTAGT. The CDR3 totals 14 residues. For the CDR3, the DNA is TGTGCCAGCAGTGACTCGGGGGTGGGCTATGGCTACACCTTC. Translation gives CASSDSGVGYGYTF.

V gene TRBV5-6 combines with J gene TRBJ1-1; D gene unclear. Trimming left V 0 bases short and J 5 bases short, with 8 bases between. The V gene's germline CDR1 is SGHDT and CDR2 YYEEEE. This CDR3 is built from 13 residues. The CDR3 nucleotides are TGTGCCAGCAGCTTGGTGTTGGGTACTGAAGCTTTCTTT. Translated, it gives CASSLVLGTEAFF.

The chain couples TRBV2 to TRBJ2-7; D is ambiguous. Germline V lookup: CDR1 SNHLY, CDR2 FYNNEI. Trimming left V 8 bases short and J 7 bases short, with 18 bases between. This CDR3 has 13 residues. CDR3: CASSVRAVGEQYF. CDR3 DNA sequence: TGTGCCAGCTCCGTCCGGGCAGTGGGGGAGCAGTACTTC.